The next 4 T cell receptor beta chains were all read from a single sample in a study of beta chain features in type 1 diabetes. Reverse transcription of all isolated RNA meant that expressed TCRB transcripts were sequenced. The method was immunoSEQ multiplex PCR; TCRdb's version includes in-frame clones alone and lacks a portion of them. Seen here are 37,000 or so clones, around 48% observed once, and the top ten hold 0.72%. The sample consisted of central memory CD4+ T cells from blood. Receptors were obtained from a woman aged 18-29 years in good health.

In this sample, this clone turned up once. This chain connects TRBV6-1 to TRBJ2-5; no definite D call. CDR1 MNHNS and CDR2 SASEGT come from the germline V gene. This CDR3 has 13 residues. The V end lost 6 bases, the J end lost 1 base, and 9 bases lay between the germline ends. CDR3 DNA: TGTGCCAGCAGCCTACAGTTCCAAGAGACCCAGTACTTC. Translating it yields CASSLQFQETQYF.

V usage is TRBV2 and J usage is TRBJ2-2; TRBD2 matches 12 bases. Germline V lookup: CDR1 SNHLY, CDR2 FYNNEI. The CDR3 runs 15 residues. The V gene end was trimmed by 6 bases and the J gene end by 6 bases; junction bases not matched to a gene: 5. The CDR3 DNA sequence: TGTGCCAGCAGCCTAGCGGGAGGGCCGTCCGGGGAGCTGTTTTTT. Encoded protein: CASSLAGGPSGELFF. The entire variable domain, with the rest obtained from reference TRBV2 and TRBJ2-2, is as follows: EPEVTQTPSHQVTQMGQEVILRCVPISNHLYFYWYRQILGQKVEFLVSFYNNEISEKSEIFDDQFSVERPDGSNFTLKIRSTKLEDSAMYFCASSLAGGPSGELFFGEGSRLTVL.

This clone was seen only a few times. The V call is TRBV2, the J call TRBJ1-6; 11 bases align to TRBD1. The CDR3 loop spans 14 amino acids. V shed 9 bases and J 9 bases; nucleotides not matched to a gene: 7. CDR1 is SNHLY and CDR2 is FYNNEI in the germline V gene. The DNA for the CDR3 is TGTGCCAGTCGGGACAGGGGGTTAGGTTCACCCCTCCACTTT. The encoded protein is CASRDRGLGSPLHF.

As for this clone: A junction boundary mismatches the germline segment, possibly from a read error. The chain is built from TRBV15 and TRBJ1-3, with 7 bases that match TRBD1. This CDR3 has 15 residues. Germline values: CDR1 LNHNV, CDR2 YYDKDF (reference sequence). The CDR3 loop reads CATSGDRVTGNTIYF. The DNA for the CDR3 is TGTGCCACCAGCGGAGACAGGGTGACGGGAAACACCATATATTTT. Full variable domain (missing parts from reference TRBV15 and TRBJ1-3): DAMVIQNPRYQVTQFGKPVTLSCSQTLNHNVMYWYQQKSSQAPKLLFHYYDKDFNNEADTPDNFQSRRPNTSFCFLDIRSPGLGDTAMYLCATSGDRVTGNTIYFGEGSWLTVV.